This TCR beta chain was captured in a study of shared clonotypes between healthy human individuals. Across the study: The cohort comprised two women and a few men. Their ages spanned 18 to 49 years. Study outcomes and limitations: There were few donors, and this limited the genetic and exposure-history diversity represented. Across subsets, estimated richness was generally greater for naive than for memory populations.

The protocol was immunoSEQ multiplex PCR, while the TCRdb copy is restricted to in-frame clones and leaves out a portion. The table includes a few hundred thousand clones, approximately 70% detected once. As concerns this clone: The antigen remains undetermined.

This clonotype originated in a man aged 25-45 years in good health. The sequencing sample was made of memory CD4+ T cells sorted from blood. The sample's subset: CD45RA-negative fraction.

The CDR3 is CASSPTVGAGGSHEQYF. For the CDR3, the DNA is TGTGCCAGCTCACCTACCGTTGGGGCAGGGGGATCGCACGAGCAGTACTTC. The chain recombines TRBV18 with TRBJ2-7; TRBD1 agrees at 7 bases. CDR3 length: 17 amino acids. The J segment lost 5 bases and the V segment lost 3 bases, leaving 16 bases of the junction unmatched. Germline V gene sequence: CDR1 KGHSH, CDR2 LQKENI.